Each of the 15 T cell receptor beta chains below was sequenced from the same sample in a study of cytomegalovirus exposure and HLA in healthy donors. PCR amplification relied on 60 Vbeta primers (plus 13 Jbeta primers). Method: immunoSEQ multiplex PCR; TCRdb's copy keeps in-frame clones and lacks some. The sample contains approximately 290,000 clones, about 80% of which appear only once. The sample consisted of PBMCs. The receptors come from a girl aged 2 to 9 in good health and CMV-seronegative.

The rearrangement joins TRBV7-8 to TRBJ2-7; 7 nucleotides align to TRBD1. With 3 bases clipped from V and 3 bases from J, the junction kept 5 bases outside the gene matches. The CDR3 consists of 14 residues. Germline assignment: CDR1 SGHVS and CDR2 FQNEAQ. For the CDR3, the DNA is TGTGCCAGCAGCTTCAAACAGGGGAGCTACGAGCAGTACTTC. Protein product: CASSFKQGSYEQYF.

This clone was counted only a few times. Here the CDR3 DNA reads TGTGCCAGCAGTGAAGGCCTCTCCTACGAGCAGTACTTC. As protein: CASSEGLSYEQYF. The V gene is TRBV25-1, the J gene TRBJ2-7; D not resolved. CDR1 and CDR2 from the germline V gene are MGHDK and SYGVNS. The V gene lost 2 bases and the J gene lost 0 bases, with 5 bases spanning the gap. This CDR3 has 13 amino acids.

The V and J genes are TRBV5-4 and TRBJ2-7; D is ambiguous. Germline lookup yields CDR1 SGHNT and CDR2 YYREEE (reference sequence). Trimming removed 3 bases at V and 0 bases at J, with 16 bases between. The CDR3 sequence is 16 residues long. The CDR3 loop is CASSSWSGARSYEQYF. The CDR3 DNA reads TGTGCCAGCAGCTCCTGGTCAGGTGCCCGCTCCTACGAGCAGTACTTC. The full variable domain, with the rest looked up from reference TRBV5-4 and TRBJ2-7, is ETGVTQSPTHLIKTRGQQVTLRCSSQSGHNTVSWYQQALGQGPQFIFQYYREEENGRGNFPPRFSGLQFPNYSSELNVNALELDDSALYLCASSSWSGARSYEQYFGPGTRLTVT.

The chain is built from TRBV9 and TRBJ2-6, with 7 bases fitting TRBD2. Germline CDR1 is SGDLS and CDR2 is YYNGEE. With V trimmed by 4 bases and J by 1 base, 11 bases remained unmatched. There are 18 residues in the CDR3. CDR3: CASSPLWGGGSGANVLTF. As DNA, the CDR3 is TGTGCCAGCAGCCCACTTTGGGGGGGAGGATCTGGGGCCAACGTCCTGACTTTC.

The chain employs TRBV27 and TRBJ1-6; TRBD1 agrees at 8 bases. Germline values: CDR1 MNHEY, CDR2 SMNVEV (reference sequence). V shed 6 bases and J 9 bases; nucleotides not matched to a gene: 7. The CDR3 runs 14 residues. CDR3 DNA: TGTGCCAGCAGCCGCACAGGGGGGAGTTCACCCCTCCACTTT. Translated, it gives CASSRTGGSSPLHF.

The rearrangement joins TRBV6-6 to TRBJ2-2, with 7 bases that match TRBD1. The V gene's germline CDR1 is MNHNY and CDR2 SVGAGI (reference sequence). V was pared by 9 bases and J by 2 bases, with 3 bases of the junction left unmatched. The CDR3 is 13 residues long. Here the CDR3 DNA reads TGTGCCAGTCGGGACAGCAACACCGGGGAGCTGTTTTTT. Protein product: CASRDSNTGELFF.

This chain uses TRBV10-3 with TRBJ2-1; maybe TRBD2 (6 bases). V was clipped by 0 bases and J by 0 bases, with 12 bases between them. Germline V CDR1 and CDR2: ENHRY, SYGVKD. The CDR3 loop spans 17 amino acids. The CDR3 DNA is TGTGCCATCAGTGAGTCCGTGCGGAGGGGCTCCTACAATGAGCAGTTCTTC. Translating it yields CAISESVRRGSYNEQFF.

The genes are TRBV20-1 and TRBJ2-7, with D possibly TRBD2 on 6 matching bases. V lost 6 bases and J lost 10, with 16 bases in between. The germline gives CDR1 DFQATT, CDR2 SNEGSKA (reference sequence). The CDR3 spans 11 residues. CDR3 nucleotides: TGCAGTGCCTCAACTGGGAGGTTCCAGTACTTC. As protein: CSASTGRFQYF.

The CDR3 DNA reads as TGTGCCAGCAGCAAAGTCTTAGCGTATAGCAATCAGCCCCAGCATTTT. As protein: CASSKVLAYSNQPQHF. The V gene is TRBV21-1, the J gene TRBJ1-5. TRBV21-1 constitutes a pseudogene. This CDR3 spans 16 amino acids.

This clone occurred once. The chain employs TRBV19 and TRBJ2-1; TRBD1 matches 11 bases. Germline CDR1 is LNHDA and CDR2 is SQIVND (reference sequence). Germline trimming cut 4 bases from V and 4 bases from J; bases unmatched to any gene: 3. There are 15 residues in the CDR3. The CDR3 region has the DNA TGTGCCAGTAGTAAAGGGACAGGGGGATACAATGAGCAGTTCTTC. It yields the protein CASSKGTGGYNEQFF.

Only a few counts were recorded for this clone. The same CDR3 also results from other DNA sequences found in this sample. V and J are TRBV9 and TRBJ2-7, with 8 bases that match TRBD1. Germline trimming cut 0 bases from V and 2 bases from J; bases unmatched to any gene: 4. The CDR3 totals 15 residues. The V gene's germline CDR1 is SGDLS and CDR2 YYNGEE. The CDR3 here is CASSVGTGGTYEQYF. The CDR3 DNA reads TGTGCCAGCAGCGTAGGAACAGGGGGGACCTACGAGCAGTACTTC. Looking up the rest from reference TRBV9 and TRBJ2-7 gives the full variable domain: DSGVTQTPKHLITATGQRVTLRCSPRSGDLSVYWYQQSLDQGLQFLIQYYNGEERAKGNILERFSAQQFPDLHSELNLSSLELGDSALYFCASSVGTGGTYEQYFGPGTRLTVT.

This chain uses TRBV6-4 with TRBJ2-7; 10 bases fit TRBD2. Losses at the gene ends were 5 bases for V and 6 bases for J; bases not matched to a gene: 22. CDR1 is MRHNA and CDR2 is SNTAGT in the germline V gene. The CDR3 loop spans 19 amino acids. The CDR3 DNA reads as TGTGCCAGCAGTCTCCAAACCCAAAGTTTTAGCGGGAGGCGGGCCGAGCAGTACTTC. This sequence encodes CASSLQTQSFSGRRAEQYF.

J is TRBJ2-1 and V is TRBV19; 9 bases match TRBD1. The CDR3 is 15 amino acids. Trimming at V came to 6 bases and at J to 7 bases, leaving 10 bases not matched to a gene. Per the germline V gene, CDR1 is LNHDA and CDR2 is SQIVND (reference sequence). In nucleotides, the CDR3 is TGTGCCAGTAGCCGCGGGACAGGGTTAACAAATGAGCAGTTCTTC. Translating it yields CASSRGTGLTNEQFF.

The rearrangement links TRBV9 to TRBJ2-5; 10 nucleotides match TRBD2. The junction had 7 bases not matched to a gene; V was cut back by 4 bases and J by 4 bases. This CDR3 has 15 amino acids. The germline V gene encodes CDR1 SGDLS and CDR2 YYNGEE. The CDR3 is CASSLIAGGRETQYF. CDR3 DNA: TGTGCCAGCAGCCTTATAGCGGGGGGAAGAGAGACCCAGTACTTC. The complete variable domain, with remaining parts taken from reference TRBV9 and TRBJ2-5, reads DSGVTQTPKHLITATGQRVTLRCSPRSGDLSVYWYQQSLDQGLQFLIQYYNGEERAKGNILERFSAQQFPDLHSELNLSSLELGDSALYFCASSLIAGGRETQYFGPGTRLLVL.

The chain is built from TRBV5-8 and TRBJ1-6; 7 nucleotides agree with TRBD1. This CDR3 has 15 amino acids. V shed 6 bases and J 6 bases; nucleotides not matched to a gene: 9. CDR1 is SGHTS and CDR2 is YDEGEE in the germline V gene. In DNA form, the CDR3 reads TGTGCCAGCAACATAGGGGGGACAGCTAATTCACCCCTCCACTTT. This encodes CASNIGGTANSPLHF.